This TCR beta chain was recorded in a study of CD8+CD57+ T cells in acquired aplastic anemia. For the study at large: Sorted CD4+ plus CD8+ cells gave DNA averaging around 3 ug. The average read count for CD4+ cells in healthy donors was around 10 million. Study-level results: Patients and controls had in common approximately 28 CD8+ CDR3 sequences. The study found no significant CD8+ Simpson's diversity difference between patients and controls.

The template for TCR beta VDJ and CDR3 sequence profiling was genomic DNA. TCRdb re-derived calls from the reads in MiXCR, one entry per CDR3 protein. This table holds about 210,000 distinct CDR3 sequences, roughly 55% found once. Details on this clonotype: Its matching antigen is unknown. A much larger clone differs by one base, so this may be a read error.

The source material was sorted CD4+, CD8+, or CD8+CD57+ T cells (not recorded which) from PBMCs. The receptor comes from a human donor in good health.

This CDR3 is CASSSGGGKTEASF. CDR3 sequence (DNA): TGTGCCAGCAGTTCCGGGGGCGGGAAGACTGAAGCTTCCTTT. This chain uses TRBV12-3 or TRBV12-4 with TRBJ1-1; tentative D call: TRBD1 (6 bases). The CDR3 covers 14 residues.